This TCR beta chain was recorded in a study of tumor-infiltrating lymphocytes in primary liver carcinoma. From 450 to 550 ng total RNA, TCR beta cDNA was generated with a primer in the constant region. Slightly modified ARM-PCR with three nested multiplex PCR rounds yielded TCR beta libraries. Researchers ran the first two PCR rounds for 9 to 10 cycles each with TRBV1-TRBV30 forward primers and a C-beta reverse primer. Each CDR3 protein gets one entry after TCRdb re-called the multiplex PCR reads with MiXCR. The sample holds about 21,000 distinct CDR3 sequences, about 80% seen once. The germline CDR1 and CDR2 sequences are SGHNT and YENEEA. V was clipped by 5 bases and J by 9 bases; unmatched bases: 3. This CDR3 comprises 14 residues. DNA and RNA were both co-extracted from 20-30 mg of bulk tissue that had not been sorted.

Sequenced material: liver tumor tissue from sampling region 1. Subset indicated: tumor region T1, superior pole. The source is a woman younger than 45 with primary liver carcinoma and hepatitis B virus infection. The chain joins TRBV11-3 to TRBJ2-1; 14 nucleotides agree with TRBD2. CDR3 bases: TGTGCCAGCAGCAGACTAGCGGGGGGGTGTGAGCAGTTCTTC. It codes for CASSRLAGGCEQFF.